Listed here is a single TCR beta chain. The target antigen is unknown. The data were obtained in a study of early T cells in non-severe SARS-CoV-2 infection. Background on the study: Sequencing used unsorted whole-blood bulk RNA, so chains lack pairing.

Germline V gene data show CDR1 as SGHTA and CDR2 as FQGNSA. V was shortened by 0 bases and J by 2 bases, with 8 bases between the two germline ends. The CDR3 is made up of 16 amino acids. Researchers attached unique molecular identifiers to individual cDNA molecules. TCRdb reprocessed the 5' RACE reads with MiXCR, giving one entry per CDR3 protein. This table holds 60,000 to 70,000 distinct CDR3 sequences, roughly 10% found once. Study-wide results and caveats: Anti-spike CD8 responses were favored in VDJdb matching, and private and CD4 specificities were missed.

The sequenced sample consisted of whole blood. The genes are TRBV7-2 and TRBJ2-6; TRBD1 or TRBD2 may be the D gene (5 bases each). This clonotype was obtained from an adult who was a healthcare worker with PCR-confirmed SARS-CoV-2 infection or an uninfected control (not recorded which). Here the CDR3 DNA reads TGTGCCAGCAGCTTAGCGAGGGACGCTGGGGCCAACGTCCTGACTTTC. Its translation: CASSLARDAGANVLTF. The variable domain in full, completed from reference TRBV7-2 and TRBJ2-6, reads GAGVSQSPSNKVTEKGKDVELRCDPISGHTALYWYRQSLGQGLEFLIYFQGNSAPDKSGLPSDRFSAERTGGSVSTLTIQRTQQEDSAVYLCASSLARDAGANVLTFGAGSRLTVL.